These 30 T cell receptor beta chains originate from one sample sequenced in a study of preoperative IRX-2 immunotherapy in early breast cancer. Treatment reported: preoperative locoregional IRX-2 cytokine immunotherapy. Sequencing used immunoSEQ multiplex PCR; TCRdb keeps in-frame clones, though not all of them. The sample includes about 98,000 clones, 80% to 90% of them seen just once. The sample in question was tumor tissue, obtained after IRX-2 immunotherapy. Receptor source: a human donor with breast cancer.

In its sample, this clone was seen once. The chain has TRBV5-1 and TRBJ2-7; D not certain. Germline V gives CDR1 SGHRS, CDR2 YFSETQ. Trimming removed 4 bases at V and 0 bases at J, with 14 bases between. CDR3 length: 15 amino acids. The CDR3 loop is CASSADGRSSYEQYF. CDR3 nucleotides: TGCGCCAGCAGCGCGGACGGAAGGAGCTCCTACGAGCAGTACTTC.

V and J are TRBV30 and TRBJ1-2; the D is unclear. Between the trimmed V and J ends, which lost 2 bases and 8 bases, there was a span of 9 bases. CDR3 length equals 11 residues. CDR1 and CDR2 (germline): GTSNPN, SVGIG (reference sequence). The CDR3: CAWSKGWGYTF. CDR3 nucleotide sequence: TGTGCCTGGAGTAAGGGATGGGGCTACACCTTC. Based on the CDR3 plus reference TRBV30 and TRBJ1-2, the full variable domain is SQTIHQWPATLVQPVGSPLSLECTVEGTSNPNLYWYRQAAGRGLQLLFYSVGIGQISSEVPQNLSASRPQDRQFILSSKKLLLSDSGFYLCAWSKGWGYTFGSGTRLTVV.

The chain carries TRBV19 and TRBJ2-5, with D tentatively TRBD1 (6 bases). Germline lookup yields CDR1 LNHDA and CDR2 SQIVND (reference sequence). V lost 3 bases, J lost 4 bases, and 12 bases lay in between. This CDR3 is built from 14 residues. CDR3 DNA: TGTGCCAGTAGTATGTCAGGGGATGTAGAGACCCAGTACTTC. Protein product: CASSMSGDVETQYF. The entire variable domain, with the rest obtained from reference TRBV19 and TRBJ2-5, is as follows: DGGITQSPKYLFRKEGQNVTLSCEQNLNHDAMYWYRQDPGQGLRLIYYSQIVNDFQKGDIAEGYSVSREKKESFPLTVTSAQKNPTAFYLCASSMSGDVETQYFGPGTRLLVL.

The V and J genes are TRBV5-1 and TRBJ2-3; TRBD2 aligns across 9 bases. Germline V CDR1 and CDR2: SGHRS, YFSETQ. The CDR3 has 16 residues. The J segment lost 6 bases and the V segment lost 2 bases, leaving 10 bases of the junction unmatched. CDR3 DNA: TGCGCCAGCAGCTTAGGGAATAGCGGGAGTGTGGATACGCAGTATTTT. Encoded protein: CASSLGNSGSVDTQYF.

This clone was observed a single time. The chain links TRBV5-1 to TRBJ2-1; 10 nucleotides agree with TRBD2. Per germline, CDR1 SGHRS and CDR2 YFSETQ. The CDR3 extends over 15 amino acids. V was clipped by 4 bases and J by 5 bases; unmatched bases: 6. The CDR3 sequence is CASSAGTSDNNEQFF. For the CDR3, the DNA is TGCGCCAGCAGCGCCGGGACTAGCGACAACAATGAGCAGTTCTTC.

The genes are TRBV11-1 and TRBJ2-3, with unresolved D. CDR1 SGHAT and CDR2 FQDESV come from the germline V gene (reference sequence). This CDR3 contains 19 residues. Deletions cut 5 bases from V and 6 bases from J, with 30 bases between. The CDR3 loop is CASSGNSYYKLTATDTQYF. As DNA, the CDR3 is TGTGCCAGCAGCGGTAACAGCTATTACAAACTCACGGCCACGGATACGCAGTATTTT.

V usage is TRBV19 and J usage is TRBJ1-1; D not certain. From germline, CDR1 is LNHDA and CDR2 SQIVND (reference sequence). Trimming shortened V by 5 bases and J by 5 bases, and 9 bases separated the two germline ends. The CDR3 covers 12 residues. The CDR3 DNA is TGTGCCAGTAGTTATGGATGGACTGAAGCTTTCTTT. Translating gives CASSYGWTEAFF.

The sample holds a few counts of this clone. The CDR3 spells CASRTYQWVIDGYTF. CDR3 DNA sequence: TGTGCCAGCAGGACTTATCAGTGGGTTATCGATGGCTACACCTTC. The chain recombines TRBV11-3 with TRBJ1-2; D gene ambiguous. CDR1 is SGHNT and CDR2 is YENEEA in the germline V gene. V lost 6 bases and J lost 6, with 20 bases in between. This CDR3 has 15 amino acids.

CDR3 DNA: TGCGCCACCGAAGGTAGCGGGAGGGAATCGGGCACCGGGGAGCTGTTTTTT. Translating gives CATEGSGRESGTGELFF. The J gene is TRBJ2-2, the V gene TRBV10-2, with 11 bases aligning to TRBD2. V trimming: 10 bases; J trimming: 4 bases; junction bases outside the gene matches: 14. The CDR3 length is 17 residues. The germline V gene has CDR1 WSHSY and CDR2 SAAADI.

This chain joins TRBV5-1 and TRBJ1-4, with D possibly matching TRBD1 (6 bases). This CDR3 has 15 amino acids. Trimming removed 1 base at V and 1 base at J, with 8 bases between. The germline V gene encodes CDR1 SGHRS and CDR2 YFSETQ. CDR3 nucleotide sequence: TGCGCCAGCAGCTTGTTAGGGGGAACTAATGAAAAACTGTTTTTT. Translating it yields CASSLLGGTNEKLFF.

A single count supports this clone. Here the CDR3 reads CASSPNSGSEQFF. CDR3 sequence (DNA): TGTGCCAGCTCACCGAATAGCGGGAGTGAGCAGTTCTTC. The chain carries TRBV18 and TRBJ2-1; the match to TRBD2 covers 9 bases. The CDR3 is 13 residues long. The V gene's germline CDR1 is KGHSH and CDR2 LQKENI. With 3 bases clipped from V and 9 bases from J, the junction kept 3 bases outside the gene matches.

V is TRBV5-1 and J is TRBJ1-1; 8 positions agree with TRBD1. The CDR3 has 14 amino acids. V lost 4 bases and J lost 0; bases outside the gene matches: 2. Germline V gives CDR1 SGHRS, CDR2 YFSETQ. The CDR3 nucleotides read TGCGCCAGCAGCGGGACAGGAATGAACACTGAAGCTTTCTTT. Protein: CASSGTGMNTEAFF.

This chain uses TRBV19 with TRBJ1-1; the D is unclear. The germline V gene encodes CDR1 LNHDA and CDR2 SQIVND (reference sequence). The germline V and J ends were trimmed by 6 bases and 7 bases, with 12 bases remaining between them. This CDR3 has 12 amino acids. The CDR3 protein is CASRSREVEAFF. CDR3 DNA: TGTGCCAGTAGGTCAAGGGAGGTTGAAGCTTTCTTT.

The chain links TRBV19 to TRBJ2-1; 9 positions agree with TRBD1. The CDR3 is 16 residues long. Trimming at V came to 4 bases and at J to 8 bases, leaving 12 bases not matched to a gene. Germline lookup yields CDR1 LNHDA and CDR2 SQIVND (reference sequence). CDR3 bases: TGTGCCAGTAGTACAGAACAGGGGGCCCTCGGTGATGAGCAGTTCTTC. It specifies CASSTEQGALGDEQFF.

This sequence joins TRBV6-8 and TRBJ2-5; D possibly corresponds to TRBD2 (6 bases). V was clipped by 1 base and J by 5 bases, with 11 bases between them. Per the germline V gene, CDR1 is MNHGY and CDR2 is SAAAGT. The CDR3 spans 14 residues. CDR3 DNA sequence: TGTGCCAGCAGTTACTACGGGGGTGAGGAGACCCAGTACTTC. This codes for CASSYYGGEETQYF.

The gene calls are TRBV28 and TRBJ1-5; weak D call: TRBD1 (6 bases). The V end was cut by 3 bases, the J end by 0 bases, with 15 bases between. This CDR3 comprises 17 residues. Germline-derived CDR1 and CDR2 are MDHEN and SYDVKM. The CDR3 loop reads CASSFTRGDFSNQPQHF. The CDR3 DNA follows: TGTGCCAGCAGTTTTACCAGGGGCGATTTTAGCAATCAGCCCCAGCATTTT.

A word on this clone: One end of the junction varies from germline; a read error may be responsible. J is TRBJ1-4 and V is TRBV6-1; 8 bases line up with TRBD1. The CDR3 extends over 16 amino acids. Germline CDR1 is MNHNS and CDR2 is SASEGT. CDR3 region: CAISEDYRGDYEKLFF. As DNA, the CDR3 is TGTGCCATCAGTGAAGACTACAGGGGGGACTATGAAAAACTGTTTTTT.

CDR3 loop: CASSADRGFYEQYF. CDR3 sequence (DNA): TGTGCCAGTAGTGCCGACAGGGGTTTTTACGAGCAGTACTTC. The rearrangement uses TRBV19 and TRBJ2-7, with 8 bases that match TRBD1. V was clipped by 5 bases and J by 4 bases; unmatched bases: 7. The CDR3 loop spans 14 amino acids. Germline CDR1 and CDR2: LNHDA and SQIVND (reference sequence).

This clone was detected a few times. The gene calls are TRBV11-3 and TRBJ1-5, with D possibly being TRBD1 (6 bases). The CDR3 has 16 residues. Deletions cut 4 bases from V and 7 bases from J, with 20 bases between. Germline assignment: CDR1 SGHNT and CDR2 YENEEA. The CDR3 DNA reads TGTGCCAGCAGCTCGACAGGCCAGGCAGTGGGCCAGCCCCAGCATTTT. This encodes CASSSTGQAVGQPQHF.

The chain joins TRBV12-5 to TRBJ1-1; 7 bases match TRBD1. Germline CDR1 reads LGHNT; CDR2 reads FRNRAP. Losses at the gene ends were 5 bases for V and 1 base for J; bases not matched to a gene: 4. This CDR3 contains 14 residues. The CDR3 region is CASGRQGRNTEAFF. The DNA of the CDR3 is TGTGCTAGTGGTCGACAGGGCCGGAACACTGAAGCTTTCTTT. Drawing the rest from reference TRBV12-5 and TRBJ1-1, the complete variable domain is DARVTQTPRHKVTEMGQEVTMRCQPILGHNTVFWYRQTMMQGLELLAYFRNRAPLDDSGMPKDRFSAEMPDATLATLKIQPSEPRDSAVYFCASGRQGRNTEAFFGQGTRLTVV.

The chain couples TRBV18 to TRBJ1-2; D not certain. Germline lookup yields CDR1 KGHSH and CDR2 LQKENI. Trimming removed 3 bases at V and 3 bases at J, with 8 bases between. The CDR3 is 13 amino acids. The CDR3 DNA reads TGTGCCAGCTCACCTAGCCAAGACTATGGCTACACCTTC. Translated, it gives CASSPSQDYGYTF.

The gene calls are TRBV4-1 and TRBJ1-5; possibly TRBD1 for D (6 bases). Looked up from germline, CDR1 is MGHRA and CDR2 is YSYEKL. The V end lost 6 bases, the J end lost 0 bases, and 18 bases lay between the germline ends. The CDR3 consists of 17 residues. CDR3 region: CASSRTSGAISNQPQHF. CDR3 in DNA: TGCGCCAGCAGTCGTACTTCGGGGGCAATTAGCAATCAGCCCCAGCATTTT.

The chain uses TRBV18 and TRBJ2-5; TRBD2 matches at 7 bases. Germline loops: CDR1 KGHSH, CDR2 LQKENI. This CDR3 has 15 amino acids. The V gene end was trimmed by 3 bases and the J gene end by 3 bases; junction bases not matched to a gene: 7. This chain's CDR3 is CASSPYVSGEETQYF. CDR3 DNA sequence: TGTGCCAGCTCACCCTATGTGAGCGGGGAAGAGACCCAGTACTTC.

The chain recombines TRBV19 with TRBJ1-1, with TRBD1 matching over 11 bases. The trim removed 7 bases at V and 0 bases at J, leaving 7 bases unmatched. Germline V lookup: CDR1 LNHDA, CDR2 SQIVND (reference sequence). This CDR3 is built from 16 residues. The CDR3 sequence: CASTFGTGGLNTEAFF. The CDR3 bases are TGTGCCAGTACCTTTGGGACAGGGGGTCTGAACACTGAAGCTTTCTTT. The entire variable domain, with the rest obtained from reference TRBV19 and TRBJ1-1, is as follows: DGGITQSPKYLFRKEGQNVTLSCEQNLNHDAMYWYRQDPGQGLRLIYYSQIVNDFQKGDIAEGYSVSREKKESFPLTVTSAQKNPTAFYLCASTFGTGGLNTEAFFGQGTRLTVV.

This chain joins TRBV19 and TRBJ1-3; weak D call: TRBD1 (5 bases). Between the trimmed V and J ends, which lost 5 bases and 0 bases, there was a span of 20 bases. The CDR3 runs to 18 residues. Germline CDR1 and CDR2: LNHDA and SQIVND (reference sequence). The CDR3 region has the DNA TGTGCCAGTAGTCAGCGCGGGGGAGCTCCGATCTCTGGAAACACCATATATTTT. Its translation: CASSQRGGAPISGNTIYF. Combining the CDR3 with reference TRBV19 and TRBJ1-3 gives the whole variable domain DGGITQSPKYLFRKEGQNVTLSCEQNLNHDAMYWYRQDPGQGLRLIYYSQIVNDFQKGDIAEGYSVSREKKESFPLTVTSAQKNPTAFYLCASSQRGGAPISGNTIYFGEGSWLTVV.

This clone was seen a handful of times. The chain joins TRBV6-8 to TRBJ1-4; no reliable D call. The CDR3 spans 14 residues. Germline V CDR1 and CDR2: MNHGY, SAAAGT. Trimming took off 5 bases at V and 3 bases at J, with 10 bases between the two ends. The CDR3 DNA reads as TGTGCCAGCAGTCCGCGCGGTCCTAATGAAAAACTGTTTTTT. Its protein is CASSPRGPNEKLFF.

J is TRBJ1-5 and V is TRBV22-1; the table's D call TRBD1 went unverified against the DNA. TRBV22-1 is tagged as a pseudogene. This CDR3 region has 12 residues. This CDR3 reads CASSQGIGPQHF. The CDR3 DNA follows: TGTGCCAGCAGTCAGGGGATAGGGCCCCAGCATTTT.

The chain has TRBV30 and TRBJ2-7; 8 positions match TRBD1. This CDR3 is built from 14 residues. The V gene's germline CDR1 is GTSNPN and CDR2 SVGIG (reference sequence). V lost 3 bases and J lost 3; bases outside the gene matches: 7. CDR3 DNA: TGTGCCTGGAGCGGGCAGGGGGCTCACTACGAGCAGTACTTC. This gives the protein CAWSGQGAHYEQYF.

The gene calls are TRBV30 and TRBJ1-3; the D is unclear. The CDR3 has 12 residues. V was trimmed by 5 bases and J by 3 bases, leaving 8 bases between them. The germline CDR1 and CDR2 sequences are GTSNPN and SVGIG (reference sequence). This CDR3 is CAWDGDGNTIYF. CDR3 in DNA: TGTGCCTGGGACGGCGATGGAAACACCATATATTTT.

Here the CDR3 reads CSVGDRVAGANVLTF. DNA for the CDR3: TGCAGCGTTGGGGACAGGGTGGCAGGGGCCAACGTCCTGACTTTC. The J gene is TRBJ2-6, the V gene TRBV29-1, with 9 bases identical to TRBD1. Germline V gene sequence: CDR1 SQVTM, CDR2 ANQGSEA. The CDR3 has 15 residues. Losses at the gene ends were 4 bases for V and 4 bases for J; bases not matched to a gene: 5.